These 8 T cell receptor beta chains came from one sample sequenced in a study of CD8 T cells in ankylosing spondylitis. TCRdb analysed the 5' RACE reads with MiXCR anew, one entry per CDR3 protein. This sample has around 280,000 distinct CDR3 sequences, with over 15% found just once. The sample was blood, either unsorted or a sorted T cell fraction (not recorded which). Source of these receptors: a male donor with ankylosing spondylitis or in good health (not recorded which).

This clonotype was picked up a small number of times. The chain has TRBV28 and TRBJ2-2; 8 positions match TRBD1. V lost 5 bases and J lost 6; bases outside the gene matches: 8. This CDR3 comprises 15 residues. CDR1 MDHEN and CDR2 SYDVKM come from the germline V gene. The CDR3 loop reads CASSRPGQVSGELFF. In DNA form, the CDR3 reads TGTGCCAGCAGTCGCCCGGGACAGGTCTCCGGGGAGCTGTTTTTT.

In this sample, this clonotype turned up once. The V and J genes are TRBV11-1 and TRBJ2-1, with 13 positions matching TRBD2. The CDR3 spans 16 residues. J lost 6 bases, V lost 5 bases, and 7 bases had no gene match. Germline CDR1 reads SGHAT; CDR2 reads FQDESV (reference sequence). In DNA, the CDR3 is TGTGCCAGCAGCCCTCTCGGACTAGCGGGAGTCAATGAGCAGTTCTTC. Translating it yields CASSPLGLAGVNEQFF.

This clonotype has at least ten counts. This chain uses TRBV9 with TRBJ2-2; D ambiguous. Between the trimmed V and J ends, which lost 0 bases and 4 bases, there was a span of 13 bases. The CDR3 covers 16 residues. Looked up from germline, CDR1 is SGDLS and CDR2 is YYNGEE. The CDR3, as DNA: TGTGCCAGCAGCGTAGTAGCTGATGCCGGCACCGGGGAGCTGTTTTTT. This encodes CASSVVADAGTGELFF.

This chain joins TRBV28 and TRBJ2-5; D is perhaps TRBD1 (5 bases). CDR1 MDHEN and CDR2 SYDVKM come from the germline V gene. Trimming left V 6 bases short and J 3 bases short, with 11 bases between. The CDR3 contains 13 residues. The DNA for the CDR3 is TGTGCCAGCAGGACAGCGCCTAAAGAGACCCAGTACTTC. Its protein is CASRTAPKETQYF.

The J gene is TRBJ2-2, the V gene TRBV24-1; D remains ambiguous. CDR1 is KGHDR, CDR2 SFDVKD, per germline. There are 15 residues in the CDR3. The V and J ends lost 5 bases and 2 bases respectively, with 11 bases between them. The CDR3 is CATSGVRPNTGELFF. The DNA for the CDR3 is TGTGCCACCAGTGGAGTCAGACCCAACACCGGGGAGCTGTTTTTT.

The sample holds a few counts of this clonotype. The V gene is TRBV3-1, the J gene TRBJ1-1; D is unclear. CDR1 and CDR2 from the germline V gene are LGHDT and YNNKEL (reference sequence). The CDR3 spans 14 residues. With 1 base removed from V and 3 bases from J, the gap between germline ends came to 9 bases. The CDR3 nucleotides read TGTGCCAGCAGCCAAGCTGGGGTTGACACTGAAGCTTTCTTT. Translating it yields CASSQAGVDTEAFF.

The chain links TRBV3-1 to TRBJ2-5, with 10 bases matching TRBD2. The CDR3 has 15 residues. The J segment lost 3 bases and the V segment lost 3 bases, leaving 4 bases of the junction unmatched. Germline CDR1 is LGHDT and CDR2 is YNNKEL (reference sequence). The CDR3 DNA is TGTGCCAGCAGCCAGCCTAGCGGGAGAAAAGAGACCCAGTACTTC. Amino acid sequence: CASSQPSGRKETQYF.

In this sample, this clonotype turned up a few times. The chain employs TRBV5-1 and TRBJ1-6; no reliable D call. Per germline, CDR1 SGHRS and CDR2 YFSETQ. The CDR3 totals 15 residues. V lost 4 bases and J 8 bases, leaving 16 bases between the germline ends. The CDR3 is CASSPSAGKDSPLHF. The CDR3 nucleotides read TGCGCCAGCAGCCCGAGCGCGGGTAAGGATTCACCCCTCCACTTT.